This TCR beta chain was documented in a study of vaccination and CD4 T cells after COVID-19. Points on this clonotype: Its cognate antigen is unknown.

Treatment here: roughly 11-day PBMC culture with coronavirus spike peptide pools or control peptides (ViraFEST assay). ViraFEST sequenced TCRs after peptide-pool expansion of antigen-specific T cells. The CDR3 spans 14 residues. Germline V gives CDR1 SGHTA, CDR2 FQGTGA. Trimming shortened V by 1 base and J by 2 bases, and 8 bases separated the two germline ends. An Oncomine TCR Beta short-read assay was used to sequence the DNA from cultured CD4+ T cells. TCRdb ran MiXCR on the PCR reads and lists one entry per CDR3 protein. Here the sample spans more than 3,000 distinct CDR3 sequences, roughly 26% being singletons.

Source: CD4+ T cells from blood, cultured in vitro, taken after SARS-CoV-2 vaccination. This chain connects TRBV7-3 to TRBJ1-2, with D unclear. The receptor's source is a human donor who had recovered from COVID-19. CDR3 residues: CASSLNSNNYGYTF. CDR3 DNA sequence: TGTGCCAGCAGCTTAAACTCCAACAACTATGGCTACACCTTC.